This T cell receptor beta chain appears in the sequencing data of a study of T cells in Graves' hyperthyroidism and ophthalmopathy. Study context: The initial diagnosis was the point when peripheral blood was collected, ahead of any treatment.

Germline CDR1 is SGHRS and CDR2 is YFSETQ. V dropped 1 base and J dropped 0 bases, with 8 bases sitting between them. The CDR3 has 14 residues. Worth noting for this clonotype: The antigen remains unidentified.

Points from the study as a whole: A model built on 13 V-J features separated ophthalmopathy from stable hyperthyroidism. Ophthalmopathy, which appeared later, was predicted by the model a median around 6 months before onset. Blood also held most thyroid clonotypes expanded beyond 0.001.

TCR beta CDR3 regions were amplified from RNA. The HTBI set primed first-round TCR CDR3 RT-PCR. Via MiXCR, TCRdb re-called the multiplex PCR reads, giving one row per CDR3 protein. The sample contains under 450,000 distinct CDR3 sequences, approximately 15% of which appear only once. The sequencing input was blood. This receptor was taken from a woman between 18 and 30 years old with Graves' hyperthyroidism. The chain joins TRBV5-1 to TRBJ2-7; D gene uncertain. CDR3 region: CASSLRAHSYEQYF. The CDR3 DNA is TGCGCCAGCAGCTTGCGGGCCCACTCCTACGAGCAGTACTTC.